What follows describes a single T cell receptor beta chain. What antigen it recognizes has not been identified. Germline and junction disagree at one end, which may indicate a read error. RNA was isolated from bulk, unsorted tissue, and RNA quality was assessed with a NanoDrop ND-1000 and an Agilent 2100. Donors were newly diagnosed lung cancer patients admitted for thoracic surgery in China between August and November 2014, without prior chemotherapy. Patients who had received previous radiotherapy or chemotherapy, or who had another concurrent cancer, were excluded from the study. Surgical tissue pieces of roughly 1-2.2 cm3 were preserved in RNAlater solution and stored at -80 °C until use. The data originate from a study of tumor and adjacent non-tumor tissue in lung cancer (dated by TCRdb to the late 2010s). Notes on the research overall: By cancer type, the cohort comprised eleven to twelve adenocarcinoma patients, a couple of squamous cell carcinoma patients and 1 small cell lung cancer patient. Ages among the roughly 15 patients ranged from about 31 to 80 years, there were approximately 10 men and 5 women, and disease was at TNM stage I to III. A total of around 130,000,000 productive TCRbeta reads were generated by sequencing, corresponding to an average of roughly 4 million reads per sample. Using bulk TCRbeta repertoires from 15 lung cancer patients, the study set lung tumor tissue side by side with matched distant non-tumor lung tissue. For each patient, one tumor sample and one normal lung sample were taken, giving some 33 paired specimens that underwent TCRbeta CDR3 sequencing. General study outcomes and caveats: The top 100 clones made up a significantly larger cumulative share of the repertoire in normal lung than in tumor tissue. Neither the sequencing platform nor unique molecular identifiers are mentioned in the methods. Tumor tissue showed significantly higher TCR diversity (inverse Simpson) than normal lung tissue, at about 400 vs 150 (P = 0.0075, Mann-Whitney U test). Significantly higher TCR diversity was found in younger patients, and higher tumor TCR diversity was associated with shorter overall and disease-free survival. Because peripheral blood was not sequenced, blood TCRbeta repertoires in the lung cancer patients of the study were not examined. The cohort had only roughly 16 patients, and the authors noted that larger samples and more detailed clinical data are needed.

The library was produced with multiplex PCR. The sequencing machine was an Illumina HiSeq 2500. TCRbeta libraries were built by three rounds of nested PCR using primers (Table S4), following protocols modified from ARM-PCR. PCR products of 200-500 bp were gel-excised and purified with the QIAquick gel extraction kit before sequencing. Regarding the original processing steps: Reads were cleaned using Trimmomatic, were merged into complete CDR3 sequences using FLASH, and were assigned to V(D)J germline segments using MiTCR. Clonal diversity was computed as the inverse Simpson's index with VDJtools. In-frame sequences without a premature stop codon were defined as productive reads. TCRdb trimmed public reads at Q25 via fastp, called clones via MiXCR and kept in-frame beta chains. Each CDR3 protein appears once, grouped with its most common genes and DNA. TCRdb assigned the V and J calls; the authors' analysis was not used. Across this sample there are under 150,000 distinct CDR3 sequences, with about 66% seen only once. Of the sample, around 13% falls within the top ten clones.

The germline V gene sets CDR1 to MNHEY and CDR2 to SVGAGI. The CDR3 goes from the cysteine to the phenylalanine over 17 residues. Only CDR3 DNA remains: 51 bases, in frame from the first base. The sequence is built from TRBV6-5 and TRBJ2-1, and TRBD2 may be the D gene, going by 6 matching bases. The source of this sequence is a man in his thirties or forties with non-small cell lung cancer. The sample comprised lung tumor tissue. This receptor has the CDR3 CACYPTGGKTAYNEQFF. The nucleotide sequence is TGTGCCTGCTATCCCACCGGCGGGAAAACGGCCTACAATGAGCAGTTCTTT.